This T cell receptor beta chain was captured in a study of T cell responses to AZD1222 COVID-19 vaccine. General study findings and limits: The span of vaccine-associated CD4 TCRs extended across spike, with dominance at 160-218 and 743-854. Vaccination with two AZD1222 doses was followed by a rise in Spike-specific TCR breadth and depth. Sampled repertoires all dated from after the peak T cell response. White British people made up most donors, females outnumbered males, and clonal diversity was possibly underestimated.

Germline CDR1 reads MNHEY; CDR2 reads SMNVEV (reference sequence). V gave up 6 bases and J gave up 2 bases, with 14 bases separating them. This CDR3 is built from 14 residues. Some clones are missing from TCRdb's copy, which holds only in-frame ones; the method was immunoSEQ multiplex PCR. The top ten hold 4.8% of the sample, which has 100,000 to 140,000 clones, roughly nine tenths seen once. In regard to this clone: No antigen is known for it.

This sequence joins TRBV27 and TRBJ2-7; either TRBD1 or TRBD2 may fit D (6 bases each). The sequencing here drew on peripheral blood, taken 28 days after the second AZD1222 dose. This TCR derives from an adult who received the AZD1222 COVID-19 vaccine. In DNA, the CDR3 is TGTGCCAGCAGGTATCACAGGGAGGCCTACGAGCAGTACTTC. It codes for CASRYHREAYEQYF.